A single T cell receptor (beta chain) is shown here with its context. Its matching antigen is unknown. In the PCR, 60 Vbeta and 13 Jbeta primers were used. This table comes from immunoSEQ multiplex PCR, and its TCRdb copy is limited to in-frame clones, with some not included. Altogether 150,000 or so clones are present, approximately 80% being singletons, with the ten largest covering roughly 14%. The data originate from a study of cytomegalovirus exposure and HLA in healthy donors. Study overall: An analysis done earlier identified 120 million or so unique TCR beta sequences from about 179 million T cells. Genotyping of nearly 400 donors showed that roughly 80% belonged to the Caucasian-associated ancestry cluster. General study points: The classifier, whose performance was assessed in both the original and validation cohorts, reportedly diagnosed cytomegalovirus status with high specificity and sensitivity. Trimming of TCR beta V- and J-genes showed a link, identified in a later analysis, to a missense DCLRE1C variant.

V was pared by 0 bases and J by 9 bases, with 15 bases between. The CDR3 runs 15 residues. CDR1 and CDR2 (germline): SGHNT, YYREEE (reference sequence). The chain is built from TRBV5-4 and TRBJ2-2, with TRBD2 as a possible D gene (5 bases). This clonotype was obtained from a woman in her thirties or forties in good health and CMV-seronegative. The sample was PBMCs. The CDR3 region has the DNA TGTGCCAGCAGCTTGGAGTTAAGTGCCGGGAGGGAGCTGTTTTTT. Translated: CASSLELSAGRELFF.